This T cell receptor (beta chain) was documented in a study of T cells in narcolepsy. Clones were read by immunoSEQ multiplex PCR, and TCRdb kept only the in-frame ones, dropping some. The sample holds 30,000 to 35,000 clones, 82% seen once. A remark on this clone: Its target is not known.

Germline CDR1 is SGHKS and CDR2 is YYEKEE (reference sequence). This CDR3 has 15 residues. Trimming cost V 2 bases and J 0 bases, with 10 bases left between them. Study outcomes and limitations: In some patient and control memory CD4+ samples, autoreactive clones were absent. Blood of same and different patients, but not healthy controls, reportedly held recurring autoreactive clonotypes.

This TCR was sampled from a human donor with narcolepsy. The genes are TRBV5-5 and TRBJ2-3; tentatively, D is TRBD1 (6 bases). The sample was CD45RA- memory CD4+ T cells from PBMCs. In DNA form, the CDR3 reads TGTGCCAGCAGCTTTCGGACAGCTAGCACAGATACGCAGTATTTT. Protein product: CASSFRTASTDTQYF.